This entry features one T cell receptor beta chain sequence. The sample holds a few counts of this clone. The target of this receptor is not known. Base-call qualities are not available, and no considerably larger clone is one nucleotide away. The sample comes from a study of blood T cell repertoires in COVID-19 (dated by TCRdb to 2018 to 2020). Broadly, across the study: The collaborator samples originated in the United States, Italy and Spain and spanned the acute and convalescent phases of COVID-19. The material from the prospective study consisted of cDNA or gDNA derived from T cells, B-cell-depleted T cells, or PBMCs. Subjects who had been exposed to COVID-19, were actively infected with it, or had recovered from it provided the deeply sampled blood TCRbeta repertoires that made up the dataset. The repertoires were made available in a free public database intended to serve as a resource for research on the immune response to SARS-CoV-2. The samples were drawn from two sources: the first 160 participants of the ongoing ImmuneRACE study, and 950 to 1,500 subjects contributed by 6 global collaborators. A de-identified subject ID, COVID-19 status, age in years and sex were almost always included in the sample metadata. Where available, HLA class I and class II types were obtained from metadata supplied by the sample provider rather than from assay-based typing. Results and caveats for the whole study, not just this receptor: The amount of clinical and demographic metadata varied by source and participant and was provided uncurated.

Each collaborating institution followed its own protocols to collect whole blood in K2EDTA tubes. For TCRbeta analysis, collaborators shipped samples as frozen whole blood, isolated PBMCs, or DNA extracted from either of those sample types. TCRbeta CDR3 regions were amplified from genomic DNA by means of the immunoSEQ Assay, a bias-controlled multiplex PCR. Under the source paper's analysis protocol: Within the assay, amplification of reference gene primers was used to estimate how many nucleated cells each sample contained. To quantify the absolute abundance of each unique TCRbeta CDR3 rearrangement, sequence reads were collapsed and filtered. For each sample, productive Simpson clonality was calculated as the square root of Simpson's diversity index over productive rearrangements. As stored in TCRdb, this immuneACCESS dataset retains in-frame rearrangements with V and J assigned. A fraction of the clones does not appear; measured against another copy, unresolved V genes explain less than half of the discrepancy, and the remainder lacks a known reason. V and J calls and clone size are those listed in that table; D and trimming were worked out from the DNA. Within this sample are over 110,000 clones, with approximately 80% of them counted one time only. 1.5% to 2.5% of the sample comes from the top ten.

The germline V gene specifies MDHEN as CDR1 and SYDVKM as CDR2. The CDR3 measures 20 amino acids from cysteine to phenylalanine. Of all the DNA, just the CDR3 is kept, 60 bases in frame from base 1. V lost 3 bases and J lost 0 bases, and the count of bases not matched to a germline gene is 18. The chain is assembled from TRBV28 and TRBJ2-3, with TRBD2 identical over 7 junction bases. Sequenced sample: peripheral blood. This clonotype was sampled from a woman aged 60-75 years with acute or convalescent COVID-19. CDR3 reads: CASSFTRHRLAERSTDTQYF. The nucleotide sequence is TGTGCCAGCAGTTTTACCCGTCATCGTCTAGCGGAGCGGAGCACAGATACGCAGTATTTT.